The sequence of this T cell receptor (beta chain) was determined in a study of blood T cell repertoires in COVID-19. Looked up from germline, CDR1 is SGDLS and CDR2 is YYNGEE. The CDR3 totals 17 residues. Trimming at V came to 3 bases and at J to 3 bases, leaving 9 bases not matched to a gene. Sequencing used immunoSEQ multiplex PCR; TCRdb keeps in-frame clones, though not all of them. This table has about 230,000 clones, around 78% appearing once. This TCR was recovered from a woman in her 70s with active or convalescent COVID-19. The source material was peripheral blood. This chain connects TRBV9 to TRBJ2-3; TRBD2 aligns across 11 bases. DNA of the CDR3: TGTGCCAGCAGCGCTATAGCGGGGGGGCACGTAACAGATACGCAGTATTTT. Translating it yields CASSAIAGGHVTDTQYF.